A selection of T cell receptor beta chains follows, all from one sample in a study of T cell responses to AZD1222 COVID-19 vaccine. Libraries were prepared by immunoSEQ multiplex PCR; TCRdb keeps only in-frame clonotypes and omits some of them. The sample comprises 25,000 to 30,000 clones, 93% of which are singletons, and roughly 7.3% rests with the top ten. The sequences come from peripheral blood, collected on day 0 of AZD1222 vaccination. These receptors were taken from an adult in good health. Each CDR3 is given with its conserved first and last residue. D genes are given only for firm matches. The listing skips clone size in some rows; elsewhere it reads once, few, many or a size class.

CDR3nt: TGCAGTGCTCTAGCGGGCCCCTGGCAGTACTTC
CDR3aa: CSALAGPWQYF
d_gene: TRBD2
abundance: NA
v_gene: TRBV20-1
j_gene: TRBJ2-7

CDR3nt: TGTGCCAGCAGCATCCGGACAGGGGGGCCAGATACGCAGTATTTT
CDR3aa: CASSIRTGGPDTQYF
d_gene: TRBD1
abundance: NA
v_gene: TRBV11-2
j_gene: TRBJ2-3

CDR3nt: TGCGCCAGCAGCCCGGCGGGGGCCACAGGCTACACCTTC
CDR3aa: CASSPAGATGYTF
d_gene: NA
abundance: NA
v_gene: TRBV5-1
j_gene: TRBJ1-2

CDR3nt: TGTGCCAGTCAGGGAGGCGATCAGCCCCAGCATTTT
CDR3aa: CASQGGDQPQHF
d_gene: NA
abundance: NA
v_gene: TRBV12-3/TRBV12-4
j_gene: TRBJ1-5

CDR3nt: TGCAGCGTTGACCTCGGGGTTCACACCTTC
CDR3aa: CSVDLGVHTF
d_gene: NA
abundance: NA
v_gene: TRBV29-1
j_gene: TRBJ1-2

CDR3nt: TGCGCCAGCAGCTTGAGGGCTAGCGGGGGCGATGGAGGCGAGCAGTACTTC
CDR3aa: CASSLRASGGDGGEQYF
d_gene: TRBD2
abundance: NA
v_gene: TRBV5-1
j_gene: TRBJ2-7

CDR3nt: TGTGCCAGCAGCCGGGGGAACGTGAATCAGCCCCAGCATTTT
CDR3aa: CASSRGNVNQPQHF
d_gene: NA
abundance: NA
v_gene: TRBV11-2
j_gene: TRBJ1-5

CDR3nt: TGTGCCAGCAGCTTAGGGCTAGCGGAAAGCACAGATACGCAGTATTTT
CDR3aa: CASSLGLAESTDTQYF
d_gene: TRBD2
abundance: NA
v_gene: TRBV7-2
j_gene: TRBJ2-3

CDR3nt: TGCAGTGCCAGTGGGCGGATCACCGGGGAGCTGTTTTTT
CDR3aa: CSASGRITGELFF
d_gene: NA
abundance: NA
v_gene: TRBV20-1
j_gene: TRBJ2-2

CDR3nt: TGTGCCAGCAGCCCGGGACAAGTTGGAAATTCACCCCTCCACTTT
CDR3aa: CASSPGQVGNSPLHF
d_gene: NA
abundance: NA
v_gene: TRBV5-4
j_gene: TRBJ1-6

CDR3nt: TGTGCCATCTACGGGACAGGACCCTCCTATGGCTACACCTTC
CDR3aa: CAIYGTGPSYGYTF
d_gene: TRBD1
abundance: NA
v_gene: TRBV28
j_gene: TRBJ1-2

CDR3nt: TGTGCCAGCTCACCAGGGCTAGGGACTGAAGCTTTCTTT
CDR3aa: CASSPGLGTEAFF
d_gene: NA
abundance: NA
v_gene: TRBV18
j_gene: TRBJ1-1

CDR3nt: TGTGCCACCAGTGATTACTCTCCAGGGTTCGCCGGGGAGCTGTTTTTT
CDR3aa: CATSDYSPGFAGELFF
d_gene: NA
abundance: NA
v_gene: TRBV24-1
j_gene: TRBJ2-2

CDR3nt: TGTGCCAGCAGCTCTGCAGGAAATAGTCAGCCCCAGCATTTT
CDR3aa: CASSSAGNSQPQHF
d_gene: NA
abundance: NA
v_gene: TRBV11-2
j_gene: TRBJ1-5

CDR3nt: TGTGCCAGCAGCCTACGGACGGGGGTTGATGAGCAGTTCTTC
CDR3aa: CASSLRTGVDEQFF
d_gene: NA
abundance: NA
v_gene: TRBV4-2
j_gene: TRBJ2-1

CDR3nt: TGTGCCAGCAGCTTAGGACAGGGCCGCTATGGCTACACCTTC
CDR3aa: CASSLGQGRYGYTF
d_gene: TRBD1
abundance: NA
v_gene: TRBV7-2
j_gene: TRBJ1-2

CDR3nt: TGTGCCAGCAGCCAAGTTGATGAGCAGTTCTTC
CDR3aa: CASSQVDEQFF
d_gene: NA
abundance: once
v_gene: TRBV14
j_gene: TRBJ2-1

CDR3nt: TGTGCCAGCAGCCCTAGCGGGGGAGCCTCCCGTGTAGTCAATGAGCAGTTCTTC
CDR3aa: CASSPSGGASRVVNEQFF
d_gene: TRBD2
abundance: NA
v_gene: TRBV14
j_gene: TRBJ2-1

CDR3nt: TGTGCCGGCGGGAGCAGAGGGAGAGAGACCCAGTACTTC
CDR3aa: CAGGSRGRETQYF
d_gene: TRBD2
abundance: NA
v_gene: TRBV7-2
j_gene: TRBJ2-5

CDR3nt: TGCAGTGCTAGTGACCTTAGCGGGGGACCGGAAGAGACCCAGTACTTC
CDR3aa: CSASDLSGGPEETQYF
d_gene: TRBD2
abundance: few
v_gene: TRBV20-1
j_gene: TRBJ2-5

CDR3nt: TGTGCCAGCAGCTCCCTAGCGGGGGGATACAATGAGCAGTTCTTC
CDR3aa: CASSSLAGGYNEQFF
d_gene: TRBD2
abundance: NA
v_gene: TRBV7-9
j_gene: TRBJ2-1

CDR3nt: TGTGCCAGCAGTTTAAGGGGGACAGGGGGCGCAGGGTATGGCTACACCTTC
CDR3aa: CASSLRGTGGAGYGYTF
d_gene: TRBD1
abundance: once
v_gene: TRBV28
j_gene: TRBJ1-2

CDR3nt: TGTGCCAGTAGTGTCGATAACTATGGCTACACCTTC
CDR3aa: CASSVDNYGYTF
d_gene: NA
abundance: NA
v_gene: TRBV19
j_gene: TRBJ1-2

CDR3nt: TGTGCCAGCAGCGTAACAGGAAACTATGGCTACACCTTC
CDR3aa: CASSVTGNYGYTF
d_gene: NA
abundance: NA
v_gene: TRBV9
j_gene: TRBJ1-2

CDR3nt: TGTGCCAGCAGCTTCCAACAGGGAACCTATGGCTACACCTTC
CDR3aa: CASSFQQGTYGYTF
d_gene: NA
abundance: NA
v_gene: TRBV5-5
j_gene: TRBJ1-2

CDR3nt: TGTGCCTGGAGGGGACAGGGGATATCACCCCTCCACTTT
CDR3aa: CAWRGQGISPLHF
d_gene: TRBD1
abundance: NA
v_gene: TRBV30
j_gene: TRBJ1-6

CDR3nt: TGCGCCAGCAGCTTTGGGACTAGCGGGAGTTACGAGACCCAGTACTTC
CDR3aa: CASSFGTSGSYETQYF
d_gene: TRBD2
abundance: NA
v_gene: TRBV5-1
j_gene: TRBJ2-5

CDR3nt: TGCAGTGCGAGTACTAGCGGGGGGGCTCGGGGCACAGATACGCAGTATTTT
CDR3aa: CSASTSGGARGTDTQYF
d_gene: TRBD2
abundance: NA
v_gene: TRBV20-1
j_gene: TRBJ2-3

CDR3nt: TGCGCCAGCAGCTCTGGACTAGCGGGGGGGAACATTCAGTACTTC
CDR3aa: CASSSGLAGGNIQYF
d_gene: TRBD2
abundance: NA
v_gene: TRBV5-1
j_gene: TRBJ2-4

CDR3nt: TGTGCCAGTAGTATTCCGACAGGGGGCAGCTATGGCTACACCTTC
CDR3aa: CASSIPTGGSYGYTF
d_gene: TRBD1
abundance: once
v_gene: TRBV19
j_gene: TRBJ1-2

CDR3nt: TGTGCCAGCAGTCCCAGCTCCAATCAGCCCCAGCATTTT
CDR3aa: CASSPSSNQPQHF
d_gene: NA
abundance: once
v_gene: TRBV27
j_gene: TRBJ1-5

CDR3nt: TGTGCCAGCTCACCCGGGACAGGGGGCGAATCACCCCTCCACTTT
CDR3aa: CASSPGTGGESPLHF
d_gene: TRBD1
abundance: NA
v_gene: TRBV18
j_gene: TRBJ1-6

CDR3nt: TGTGCCACCAGTGGCCCGAACTCCTACAATGAGCAGTTCTTC
CDR3aa: CATSGPNSYNEQFF
d_gene: NA
abundance: NA
v_gene: TRBV24-1
j_gene: TRBJ2-1

CDR3nt: TGTGCCAGCAGTGAGGGGGGCACAGATACGCAGTATTTT
CDR3aa: CASSEGGTDTQYF
d_gene: NA
abundance: NA
v_gene: TRBV6-4
j_gene: TRBJ2-3

CDR3nt: TGTGCCAGCTCACCATGGGGACTAGCACGATTAAACGAGCAGTACTTC
CDR3aa: CASSPWGLARLNEQYF
d_gene: TRBD2
abundance: NA
v_gene: TRBV18
j_gene: TRBJ2-7

CDR3nt: TGTGCCTGTGCTTCAGGGGACGACTATGGCTACACCTTC
CDR3aa: CACASGDDYGYTF
d_gene: NA
abundance: NA
v_gene: TRBV30
j_gene: TRBJ1-2

CDR3nt: TGTGCCAGCAGCTTAGTAGTTCGAGGGTTGCGGACCTACGAGCAGTACTTC
CDR3aa: CASSLVVRGLRTYEQYF
d_gene: NA
abundance: once
v_gene: TRBV11-2
j_gene: TRBJ2-7

CDR3nt: TGCGCCAGCAGCTCGCGACTAGCGGGAGAATCAGATACGCAGTATTTT
CDR3aa: CASSSRLAGESDTQYF
d_gene: TRBD2
abundance: once
v_gene: TRBV5-1
j_gene: TRBJ2-3

CDR3nt: TGTGCCAGCAGCGTAGGGGCAGTGAACACTGAAGCTTTCTTT
CDR3aa: CASSVGAVNTEAFF
d_gene: NA
abundance: NA
v_gene: TRBV9
j_gene: TRBJ1-1

CDR3nt: TGTGCCATCGGGGGGGATGAGCAGTTCTTC
CDR3aa: CAIGGDEQFF
d_gene: TRBD2
abundance: large
v_gene: TRBV10-3
j_gene: TRBJ2-1

CDR3nt: TGTGCCAGCAGCCTTCGCACAGATACGCAGTATTTT
CDR3aa: CASSLRTDTQYF
d_gene: NA
abundance: NA
v_gene: TRBV9
j_gene: TRBJ2-3

CDR3nt: TGTGCCAGCAGCATTCTAAATCCCATTTCTTCCGACAATGAGCAGTTCTTC
CDR3aa: CASSILNPISSDNEQFF
d_gene: NA
abundance: NA
v_gene: TRBV3-1/TRBV3-2
j_gene: TRBJ2-1

CDR3nt: TGTGCCAGCACTACAGACCGGGACAGGGGGCACACAGATACGCAGTATTTT
CDR3aa: CASTTDRDRGHTDTQYF
d_gene: TRBD1
abundance: NA
v_gene: TRBV2
j_gene: TRBJ2-3

CDR3nt: TGCGCCAGCAGCCCACAATCGGCGGGAAATAATTCACCCCTCCACTTT
CDR3aa: CASSPQSAGNNSPLHF
d_gene: NA
abundance: NA
v_gene: TRBV5-1
j_gene: TRBJ1-6

CDR3nt: TGTGCCAGCAGCCAACTCCGAATCACCGGGGAGCTGTTTTTT
CDR3aa: CASSQLRITGELFF
d_gene: NA
abundance: NA
v_gene: TRBV7-8
j_gene: TRBJ2-2